The table lists the clone carrying this TCR beta chain with a count of one. The data belong to a study of blood T cell repertoires in COVID-19. Per the original methods: Reference gene primers were amplified, and this amplification served to estimate nucleated cell counts. TCRdb's table, derived via immunoSEQ multiplex PCR, lists solely in-frame clones and lacks some. D and trimming were read from the DNA, whereas the V and J calls and clone size are those reported in that table. This sample has 95,000 to 100,000 clones, with more than 75% found just once. CDR1 is SNHLY and CDR2 is FYNNEI in the germline V gene. V lost 5 bases and J lost 8, with 18 bases in between. The CDR3 has 14 amino acids.

Material: peripheral blood. The V gene is TRBV2, the J gene TRBJ1-2; possibly TRBD1 for D (5 bases). This TCR was sampled from a woman aged 25 to 39 with acute or convalescent COVID-19. CDR3 coding DNA: TGTGCCAGCAGTCCAGACAGCCTAATCCAGGGCTACACCTTC. It encodes CASSPDSLIQGYTF.